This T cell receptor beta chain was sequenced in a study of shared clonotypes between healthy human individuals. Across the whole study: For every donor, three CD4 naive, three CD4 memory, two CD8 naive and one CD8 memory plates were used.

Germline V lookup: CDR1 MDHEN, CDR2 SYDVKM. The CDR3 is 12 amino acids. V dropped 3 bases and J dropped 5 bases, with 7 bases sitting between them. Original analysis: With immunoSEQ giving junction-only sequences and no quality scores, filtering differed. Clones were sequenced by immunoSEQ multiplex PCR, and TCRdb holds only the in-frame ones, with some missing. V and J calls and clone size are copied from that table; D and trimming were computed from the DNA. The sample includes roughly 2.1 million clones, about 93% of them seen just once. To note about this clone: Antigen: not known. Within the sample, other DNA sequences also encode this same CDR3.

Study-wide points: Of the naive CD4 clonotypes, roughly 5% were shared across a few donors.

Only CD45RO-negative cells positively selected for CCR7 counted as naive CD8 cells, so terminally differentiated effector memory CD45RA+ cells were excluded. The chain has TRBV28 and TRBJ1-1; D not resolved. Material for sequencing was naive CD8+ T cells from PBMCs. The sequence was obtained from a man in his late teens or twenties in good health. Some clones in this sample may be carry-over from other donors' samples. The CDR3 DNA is TGTGCCAGCAGTTTTAGAGGGACTGAAGCTTTCTTT. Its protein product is CASSFRGTEAFF.